A single sample gave rise to the 8 T cell receptor beta chains below, sequenced in a study of beta chain features in type 1 diabetes. cDNA synthesis used the whole RNA isolate, giving expressed TCRB sequences. This table comes from immunoSEQ multiplex PCR, and its TCRdb copy is limited to in-frame clones, with some not included. In the table there are a few hundred thousand clones, roughly 12% of which are singletons. Sequencing was done on a sample of naive CD4+ T cells from blood. The receptors were sampled from a man aged 18-30 years in good health.

V is TRBV28 and J is TRBJ1-1; D is unresolved. From germline, CDR1 is MDHEN and CDR2 SYDVKM. The CDR3 spans 11 residues. This CDR3 reads CGVLVNTEAFF. DNA for the CDR3: TGTGGGGTACTAGTAAACACTGAAGCTTTCTTT.

The chain links TRBV10-3 to TRBJ2-7; D may be TRBD1 (6 bases). The CDR3 spans 14 residues. Germline CDR1 and CDR2: ENHRY and SYGVKD. The ends were cut back, 6 bases at V and 2 bases at J, with 14 bases in the middle. In DNA form, the CDR3 reads TGTGCCATCAGGCCAGAGACAGGACCCTACGAGCAGTACTTC. This sequence encodes CAIRPETGPYEQYF.

V and J are TRBV18 and TRBJ1-5; D remains ambiguous. Deletions cut 2 bases from V and 0 bases from J, with 8 bases between. This CDR3 contains 15 residues. The germline V gene encodes CDR1 KGHSH and CDR2 LQKENI. DNA for the CDR3: TGTGCCAGCTCACCAGGAGTGGATAGCAATCAGCCCCAGCATTTT. This codes for CASSPGVDSNQPQHF.

This clone was picked up a small number of times. The CDR3 coding sequence is TGTGCCAGCAGCTTAGTGCGTCCCACAGATACGCAGTATTTT. Protein: CASSLVRPTDTQYF. The rearrangement uses TRBV7-9 and TRBJ2-3, with D unresolved. V was shortened by 1 base and J by 2 bases, with 7 bases between the two germline ends. Germline V gene sequence: CDR1 SEHNR, CDR2 FQNEAQ (reference sequence). The CDR3 totals 14 residues.

The rearrangement links TRBV19 to TRBJ1-2, with D hard to call. With 1 base removed from V and 6 bases from J, the gap between germline ends came to 12 bases. The CDR3 contains 14 residues. Germline V gene lookup returns CDR1 LNHDA and CDR2 SQIVND (reference sequence). This CDR3 is CASSIAEAMDGYTF. The DNA of the CDR3 is TGTGCCAGTAGTATAGCGGAGGCGATGGATGGCTACACCTTC.

This clone was seen a few times. The V call is TRBV7-2, the J call TRBJ1-2, with TRBD1 identical over 7 bases. Germline CDR1 SGHTA, CDR2 FQGNSA. The junction had 9 bases not matched to a gene; V was cut back by 1 base and J by 4 bases. This CDR3 is built from 16 residues. CDR3 region: CASSLDRQGDTYGYTF. The CDR3 DNA reads TGTGCCAGCAGCTTAGACCGGCAGGGGGACACCTATGGCTACACCTTC. Based on the CDR3 plus reference TRBV7-2 and TRBJ1-2, the full variable domain is GAGVSQSPSNKVTEKGKDVELRCDPISGHTALYWYRQSLGQGLEFLIYFQGNSAPDKSGLPSDRFSAERTGGSVSTLTIQRTQQEDSAVYLCASSLDRQGDTYGYTFGSGTRLTVV.

V usage is TRBV6-1 and J usage is TRBJ1-5; D is perhaps TRBD1 (6 bases). Germline V gene sequence: CDR1 MNHNS, CDR2 SASEGT. The CDR3 covers 13 residues. Trimming took off 8 bases at V and 5 bases at J, with 13 bases between the two ends. The CDR3 sequence: CASEAGVDQPQHF. In DNA, the CDR3 is TGTGCCAGCGAGGCAGGGGTGGATCAGCCCCAGCATTTT.

The V gene is TRBV28, the J gene TRBJ2-2; TRBD1 agrees at 7 bases. The CDR3 has 14 amino acids. V lost 3 bases, J lost 6 bases, and 4 bases stayed unmatched. Per germline, CDR1 MDHEN and CDR2 SYDVKM. The CDR3 nucleotides read TGTGCCAGCAGTTTGGTTCAGGGGGCCGGGGAGCTGTTTTTT. Encoded protein: CASSLVQGAGELFF.